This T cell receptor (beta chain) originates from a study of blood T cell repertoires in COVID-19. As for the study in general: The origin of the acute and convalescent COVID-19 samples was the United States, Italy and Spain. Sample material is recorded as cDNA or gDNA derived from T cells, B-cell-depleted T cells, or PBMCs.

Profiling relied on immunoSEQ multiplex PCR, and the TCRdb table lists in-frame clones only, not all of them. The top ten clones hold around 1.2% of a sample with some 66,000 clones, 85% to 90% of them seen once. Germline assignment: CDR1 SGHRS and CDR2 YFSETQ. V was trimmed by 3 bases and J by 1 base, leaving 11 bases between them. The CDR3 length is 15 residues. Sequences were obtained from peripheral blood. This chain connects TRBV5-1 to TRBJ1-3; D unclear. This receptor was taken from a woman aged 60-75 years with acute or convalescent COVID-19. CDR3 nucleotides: TGCGCCAGCAGCTATGAGTCCCCTTCTGGAAACACCATATATTTT. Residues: CASSYESPSGNTIYF.